The 11 T cell receptor beta chains below all came from one sample that was sequenced in a study of CD8 T cells in Susac syndrome. RNA amounts of roughly 0.45 to 1 ug underwent reverse transcription with random hexamers. TCRdb ran MiXCR on the immunoSEQ multiplex PCR reads and lists one entry per CDR3 protein. The sample holds some 130,000 distinct CDR3 sequences, around 94% seen once. The specimen sequenced was CD4+ T cells from PBMCs. The receptor set was obtained from a human donor with multiple sclerosis.

In its sample, this clonotype was seen once. This chain connects TRBV6-5 to TRBJ1-5; a possible D gene is TRBD1 (6 bases). V was cut by 5 bases and J by 11 bases, with 13 bases left in between. Germline V lookup: CDR1 MNHEY, CDR2 SVGAGI. CDR3 size: 12 residues. DNA for the CDR3: TGTGCCAGCAGTACAGGGAATTTGGCCCAGCATTTT. Residues: CASSTGNLAQHF.

This chain uses TRBV12-3 or TRBV12-4 with TRBJ1-2, with 8 nucleotides matching TRBD1. The CDR3 is 14 residues long. V was clipped by 6 bases and J by 3 bases; unmatched bases: 6. In DNA form, the CDR3 reads TGTGCCAGCAGCCAGCAACAGGGGGACTATGGCTACACCTTC. Amino acid sequence: CASSQQQGDYGYTF.

This rearrangement joins TRBV20-1 to TRBJ2-4; D is ambiguous. The V end was cut by 6 bases, the J end by 0 bases, with 12 bases between. Germline V lookup: CDR1 DFQATT, CDR2 SNEGSKA (reference sequence). The CDR3 is made up of 14 amino acids. This CDR3 is CSATTLVAKNIQYF. CDR3 in DNA: TGCAGTGCCACCACCTTAGTAGCCAAAAACATTCAGTACTTC.

This clonotype has just one count. The V and J genes are TRBV11-2 and TRBJ2-4, with D unclear. Germline values: CDR1 SGHAT, CDR2 FQNNGV. This CDR3 has 13 residues. V was pared by 4 bases and J by 5 bases, with 9 bases between. The CDR3 is CASSSPGENIQYF. CDR3 nucleotides: TGTGCCAGCAGCTCACCCGGCGAAAACATTCAGTACTTC.

Written as DNA, the CDR3 is TGTGCCAGCAGCCCCAGAGGGGACAAAAATCACGGGGAGCTGTTTTTT. Encoded protein: CASSPRGDKNHGELFF. The gene calls are TRBV7-9 and TRBJ2-2; D may be TRBD1 (6 bases). The CDR3 has 16 residues. V lost 5 bases and J lost 7, with 20 bases in between. The germline V gene has CDR1 SEHNR and CDR2 FQNEAQ (reference sequence).

The V call is TRBV19, the J call TRBJ2-3, with 8 bases matching TRBD2. The ends lost 3 bases at V and 0 bases at J; junction bases unmatched: 8. This CDR3 has 17 amino acids. Germline CDR1 reads LNHDA; CDR2 reads SQIVND (reference sequence). CDR3 DNA sequence: TGTGCCAGTAGTATCTCGCCATCTAGCGGGAGCACAGATACGCAGTATTTT. Protein sequence: CASSISPSSGSTDTQYF.

The rearrangement links TRBV2 to TRBJ2-2, with 7 bases fitting TRBD2. Trimming removed 8 bases from V and 3 bases from J; junction bases left unmatched: 9. Germline V CDR1 and CDR2: SNHLY, FYNNEI. The CDR3 has 15 amino acids. This CDR3 is CASGRERGYTGELFF. The CDR3 DNA reads TGTGCCAGCGGGCGGGAGAGAGGGTACACCGGGGAGCTGTTTTTT.

V gene TRBV5-1 combines with J gene TRBJ2-7, with a possible D match to TRBD1 (6 bases). Trimming took off 3 bases at V and 1 base at J, with 8 bases between the two ends. The germline V gene encodes CDR1 SGHRS and CDR2 YFSETQ. The CDR3 runs 13 residues. The CDR3 DNA is TGCGCCAGCAGCTCAGGACAGTCCTACGAGCAGTACTTC. Protein product: CASSSGQSYEQYF. Combining the CDR3 with reference TRBV5-1 and TRBJ2-7 gives the whole variable domain KAGVTQTPRYLIKTRGQQVTLSCSPISGHRSVSWYQQTPGQGLQFLFEYFSETQRNKGNFPGRFSGRQFSNSRSEMNVSTLELGDSALYLCASSSGQSYEQYFGPGTRLTVT.

This rearrangement joins TRBV29-1 to TRBJ2-5; D remains unclear. Germline V gives CDR1 SQVTM, CDR2 ANQGSEA. V was clipped by 4 bases and J by 2 bases, with 8 bases between them. This CDR3 comprises 12 residues. For the CDR3, the DNA is TGCAGCGTTGCTGGCAGTCAAGAGACCCAGTACTTC. Amino acid sequence: CSVAGSQETQYF.

This clonotype was picked up one time. The CDR3 coding sequence is TGTGCCAGTAGTTCGGACAGCTCCTACGAGCAGTACTTC. Translation: CASSSDSSYEQYF. V is TRBV19 and J is TRBJ2-7; possibly TRBD1 for D (6 bases). Germline V gene sequence: CDR1 LNHDA, CDR2 SQIVND (reference sequence). The CDR3 contains 13 residues. V was clipped by 5 bases and J by 0 bases, with 8 bases between them.

Written as DNA, the CDR3 is TGTGCCAGCAGCCAAGCGAACACCGGGGAGCTGTTTTTT. Protein product: CASSQANTGELFF. The gene calls are TRBV9 and TRBJ2-2; D not resolved. V dropped 4 bases and J dropped 0 bases, with 4 bases sitting between them. The CDR3 has 13 residues. Germline-derived CDR1 and CDR2 are SGDLS and YYNGEE.